The 31 T cell receptor beta chains reported below all come from one sample, sequenced in a study of low-dose radiotherapy and immunotherapy resistance in tumors. Time point meaning: after trial treatment. Treatment noted: LDRT plus nivolumab, ipilimumab, low-dose cyclophosphamide and aspirin (RACIN trial). TRAV and TRBV primers primed cDNA for both TCRalpha and TCRbeta. TCRs were put through roughly 20 PCR cycles of amplification with Phusion. A constant-region primer and the V-primer adapter served as the primer pair. TCRdb re-derived calls from the reads in MiXCR, one entry per CDR3 protein. Found here are roughly 38,000 distinct CDR3 sequences, 20% to 25% of them singletons; the top ten hold approximately 9%. The sample was PBMCs, taken after low-dose radiotherapy plus immunotherapy. These receptors originate from a female donor with ovarian cancer.

The V and J genes are TRBV7-8 and TRBJ2-1; the match to TRBD1 covers 8 bases. Germline V gene lookup returns CDR1 SGHVS and CDR2 FQNEAQ. CDR3 length equals 14 residues. V lost 8 bases and J lost 6; bases outside the gene matches: 9. In DNA form, the CDR3 reads TGTGCCAGCGGTCGGACAGGGAAGGTCAATGAGCAGTTCTTC. This translates into CASGRTGKVNEQFF. The full variable domain, rest sourced from reference TRBV7-8 and TRBJ2-1, is GAGVSQSPRYKVAKRGQDVALRCDPISGHVSLFWYQQALGQGPEFLTYFQNEAQLDKSGLPSDRFFAERPEGSVSTLKIQRTQQEDSAVYLCASGRTGKVNEQFFGPGTRLTVL.

J is TRBJ2-2 and V is TRBV19; no firm D call. The CDR3 totals 14 residues. With 1 base removed from V and 1 base from J, the gap between germline ends came to 4 bases. Germline CDR1 reads LNHDA; CDR2 reads SQIVND (reference sequence). Here the CDR3 DNA reads TGTGCCAGTAGTATAGTGGTGAACACCGGGGAGCTGTTTTTT. Amino acid sequence: CASSIVVNTGELFF.

This chain links TRBV28 with TRBJ1-3, with a weak D call TRBD1 (6 bases). V dropped 6 bases and J dropped 16 bases, with 22 bases sitting between them. Germline CDR1 and CDR2: MDHEN and SYDVKM. CDR3 length equals 13 residues. The chain's CDR3 is CASSQTRTGTGYF. CDR3 DNA sequence: TGTGCCAGCAGCCAAACCCGGACGGGCACAGGGTATTTT.

This clonotype was counted ten times or more. V is TRBV5-1 and J is TRBJ1-2; no reliable D call. Germline CDR1 and CDR2: SGHRS and YFSETQ. The CDR3 consists of 14 residues. V was clipped by 3 bases and J by 2 bases, with 11 bases between them. CDR3: CASSSSGANYGYTF. As DNA, the CDR3 is TGCGCCAGCAGCTCATCGGGCGCCAACTATGGCTACACCTTC.

This clonotype was seen at least ten times. In DNA form, the CDR3 reads TGTGCCAGCAGCTTAGTGGGTGGGACTAGCGGGGATACGCAGTATTTT. Its protein product is CASSLVGGTSGDTQYF. The chain uses TRBV11-2 and TRBJ2-3; 12 nucleotides agree with TRBD2. Germline trimming cut 1 base from V and 6 bases from J; bases unmatched to any gene: 5. The CDR3 is made up of 16 amino acids. Germline CDR1 reads SGHAT; CDR2 reads FQNNGV.

The V call is TRBV4-3, the J call TRBJ2-1; 13 bases line up with TRBD2. This CDR3 contains 17 residues. From germline, CDR1 is LGHNA and CDR2 YSLEER. V lost 0 bases and J lost 7; bases outside the gene matches: 6. CDR3 residues: CASSQDPVTSGGNEQFF. The CDR3 DNA follows: TGCGCCAGCAGCCAAGATCCTGTGACTAGCGGGGGGAATGAGCAGTTCTTC.

This clonotype has at least ten counts. The chain recombines TRBV7-3 with TRBJ2-1, with D unresolved. Germline CDR1 SGHTA, CDR2 FQGTGA. The CDR3 contains 13 residues. The V end lost 4 bases, the J end lost 9 bases, and 13 bases lay between the germline ends. The CDR3 sequence is CASSYRARGEQFF. The CDR3 DNA sequence: TGTGCCAGCAGCTACCGGGCTAGAGGTGAGCAGTTCTTC.

In this sample, this clonotype turned up many times. The rearrangement uses TRBV19 and TRBJ1-5; D possibly corresponds to TRBD1 (5 bases). Trimming removed 3 bases from V and 3 bases from J, with 15 bases in between. This CDR3 is 16 amino acids long. The germline gives CDR1 LNHDA, CDR2 SQIVND (reference sequence). The CDR3 region is CASSIPGTATNQPQHF. In nucleotides, the CDR3 is TGTGCCAGTAGTATCCCCGGGACGGCTACCAATCAGCCCCAGCATTTT.

This clonotype appeared many times. The chain links TRBV7-8 to TRBJ2-1; 16 bases are a match to TRBD2. The V gene's germline CDR1 is SGHVS and CDR2 FQNEAQ. CDR3 length equals 18 residues. J was trimmed by 4 bases and V by 4 bases; bases with no gene match: 7. CDR3 coding DNA: TGTGCCAGCAGCTCGGGACTAGCGGGAGGGCCGGGTTACAATGAGCAGTTCTTC. It is translated as CASSSGLAGGPGYNEQFF.

In its sample, this clonotype was seen many times. This chain links TRBV20-1 with TRBJ2-3; 8 nucleotides line up with TRBD1. Germline CDR1 is DFQATT and CDR2 is SNEGSKA (reference sequence). The CDR3 spans 15 residues. J gave up 4 bases and V 4 bases, and 10 bases lay outside the gene matches. CDR3 region: CSATPPDRAADTQYF. In DNA, the CDR3 is TGCAGTGCTACCCCTCCGGACAGGGCGGCAGATACGCAGTATTTT.

Ten or more counts support this clonotype. CDR3 region: CASSPRGLVHEQYF. The CDR3 DNA follows: TGTGCCAGCAGCCCCCGGGGCTTGGTCCACGAGCAGTACTTC. The V call is TRBV3-1, the J call TRBJ2-7, with D perhaps being TRBD1 or TRBD2 (5 bases each). Trimming removed 4 bases from V and 5 bases from J, with 15 bases in between. This CDR3 spans 14 amino acids. Germline CDR1 is LGHDT and CDR2 is YNNKEL (reference sequence).

This clonotype came up many times. V usage is TRBV7-9 and J usage is TRBJ1-3; 9 positions agree with TRBD1. Germline CDR1 SEHNR, CDR2 FQNEAQ (reference sequence). Trimming at V came to 5 bases and at J to 4 bases, leaving 12 bases not matched to a gene. The CDR3 covers 17 residues. The CDR3 DNA is TGTGCCAGCAGCATCCGGGACAGGGAATCGAGCGGAAACACCATATATTTT. Translation: CASSIRDRESSGNTIYF.

The sample holds many counts of this clonotype. This chain uses TRBV11-2 with TRBJ2-3, with no clear D. CDR1 and CDR2 (germline): SGHAT, FQNNGV. V gave up 5 bases and J gave up 4 bases, with 10 bases separating them. The CDR3 is 13 amino acids. The CDR3 bases are TGTGCCAGCAGCGACGCAGGACCAGATACGCAGTATTTT. Its protein is CASSDAGPDTQYF.

This clonotype was observed many times. CDR3 sequence reads: CSARDFTGETQYF. The CDR3 nucleotides read TGCAGTGCTAGAGATTTCACGGGAGAGACCCAGTACTTC. V and J are TRBV20-1 and TRBJ2-5; D unresolved. CDR3 size: 13 residues. Trimming cost V 0 bases and J 4 bases, with 9 bases left between them. From germline, CDR1 is DFQATT and CDR2 SNEGSKA (reference sequence).

This clonotype occurred many times. V usage is TRBV2 and J usage is TRBJ2-1; TRBD2 matches at 7 bases. V was pared by 6 bases and J by 10 bases, with 9 bases of the junction left unmatched. CDR1 SNHLY and CDR2 FYNNEI come from the germline V gene. There are 13 residues in the CDR3. The CDR3 region has the DNA TGTGCCAGCAGCTTCGGACTAGTTGGGGAGCAGTTCTTC. The encoded protein is CASSFGLVGEQFF.

This clonotype is deemed medium-sized. The J gene is TRBJ2-1, the V gene TRBV5-4; D is tentatively TRBD1 or TRBD2 (5 bases each). V was trimmed by 6 bases and J by 8 bases, leaving 15 bases between them. CDR3 length equals 13 residues. Germline CDR1 reads SGHNT; CDR2 reads YYREEE (reference sequence). In DNA, the CDR3 is TGTGCCAGCAAAACCCTAGGGACGGATGAGCAGTTCTTC. Encoded protein: CASKTLGTDEQFF.

This clonotype came up many times. This chain uses TRBV3-1 with TRBJ2-6; D is perhaps TRBD2 (5 bases). The CDR3 has 15 amino acids. Germline V gene data show CDR1 as LGHDT and CDR2 as YNNKEL (reference sequence). The V end lost 3 bases, the J end lost 2 bases, and 8 bases lay between the germline ends. In DNA, the CDR3 is TGTGCCAGCAGCCACGGACTGACTGGGGCCAACGTCCTGACTTTC. This codes for CASSHGLTGANVLTF.

This clonotype was observed at least ten times. This chain joins TRBV28 and TRBJ1-2, with D unclear. CDR3 length: 13 residues. Per the germline V gene, CDR1 is MDHEN and CDR2 is SYDVKM. V lost 2 bases to trimming and J lost 6 bases, with 10 bases between them. CDR3 residues: CASSLKASHGYTF. CDR3 nucleotides: TGTGCCAGCAGTTTAAAGGCATCACATGGCTACACCTTC.

This clonotype was observed at least ten times. The chain links TRBV5-6 to TRBJ2-1, with 10 bases fitting TRBD1. J lost 3 bases, V lost 4 bases, and 7 bases had no gene match. CDR3 length: 16 amino acids. The germline CDR1 and CDR2 sequences are SGHDT and YYEEEE. Here the CDR3 DNA reads TGTGCCAGCAGCAGCGGCGGGACAGGGGTCTACAATGAGCAGTTCTTC. This gives the protein CASSSGGTGVYNEQFF.

This clonotype counts as medium-sized (0.01 to 0.1%). V gene TRBV28 combines with J gene TRBJ2-7, with 8 bases fitting TRBD2. The CDR3 is 13 residues long. J was trimmed by 2 bases and V by 7 bases; bases with no gene match: 4. Germline CDR1 and CDR2: MDHEN and SYDVKM. CDR3 protein: CASTLAGPYEQYF. In DNA form, the CDR3 reads TGTGCCAGCACCCTAGCGGGCCCCTACGAGCAGTACTTC.

This chain links TRBV10-3 with TRBJ2-5; TRBD2 matches 8 bases. The V gene end was trimmed by 4 bases and the J gene end by 6 bases; junction bases not matched to a gene: 7. Germline CDR1 ENHRY, CDR2 SYGVKD. The CDR3 runs 14 residues. CDR3 sequence: CAISGPGLVQTQYF. The CDR3 coding sequence is TGTGCCATCAGTGGACCGGGACTAGTTCAGACCCAGTACTTC.

The rearrangement joins TRBV3-1 to TRBJ2-4; D gene unclear. V lost 0 bases and J lost 8, with 14 bases in between. The CDR3 sequence is 15 residues long. Germline V gene data show CDR1 as LGHDT and CDR2 as YNNKEL (reference sequence). CDR3: CASSQDSQWEHIQYF. The CDR3 DNA reads TGTGCCAGCAGCCAAGATTCGCAGTGGGAACACATTCAGTACTTC.

This clonotype was counted ten times or more. The chain is built from TRBV4-1 and TRBJ2-3, with 9 bases identical to TRBD1. This CDR3 has 15 residues. V shed 8 bases, J shed 4 bases, and the junction held 10 bases outside the gene matches. Germline CDR1 is MGHRA and CDR2 is YSYEKL. Here the CDR3 DNA reads TGCGCCAGCTCGGACAGGGGCCCGTTGGCAGATACGCAGTATTTT. Its protein product is CASSDRGPLADTQYF.

This clonotype was seen ten or more times. The rearrangement uses TRBV29-1 and TRBJ2-5, with D possibly matching TRBD1 (5 bases). The CDR3 length is 12 residues. Germline V CDR1 and CDR2: SQVTM, ANQGSEA. V lost 2 bases to trimming and J lost 5 bases, with 9 bases between them. CDR3 sequence (DNA): TGCAGCGTTGAAACTGGGGCGGAGACCCAGTACTTC. Protein sequence: CSVETGAETQYF.

The chain recombines TRBV6-1 with TRBJ1-4; D is unresolved. V lost 7 bases, J lost 5 bases, and 8 bases lay in between. Germline V gene lookup returns CDR1 MNHNS and CDR2 SASEGT. This CDR3 spans 12 amino acids. The CDR3 nucleotides read TGTGCCAGCATGGCGGGGAATGAAAAACTGTTTTTT. Encoded protein: CASMAGNEKLFF.

The V call is TRBV12-3 or TRBV12-4, the J call TRBJ2-3, with unresolved D. Trimming stripped 3 bases from V and 5 bases from J, with 9 bases between. The CDR3 consists of 13 residues. This CDR3 is CASSFGSEDTQYF. As DNA, the CDR3 is TGTGCCAGCAGTTTCGGGTCGGAAGATACGCAGTATTTT.

Many counts were recorded for this clonotype. The chain employs TRBV2 and TRBJ1-5, with 8 positions matching TRBD1. CDR1 and CDR2 (germline): SNHLY, FYNNEI. With 8 bases clipped from V and 5 bases from J, the junction kept 14 bases outside the gene matches. The CDR3 loop spans 16 amino acids. The CDR3 is CASGLPDRVSDQPQHF. CDR3 coding DNA: TGTGCCAGCGGACTACCGGACAGGGTGAGCGATCAGCCCCAGCATTTT.

The chain combines TRBV5-4 with TRBJ2-3; D perhaps matches TRBD2 (6 bases). CDR1 SGHNT and CDR2 YYREEE come from the germline V gene (reference sequence). This CDR3 comprises 15 residues. The V end was cut by 4 bases, the J end by 3 bases, with 15 bases between. CDR3 residues: CASSKDGGGTDTQYF. In DNA, the CDR3 is TGTGCCAGCAGCAAGGACGGGGGTGGTACAGATACGCAGTATTTT.

This clonotype has a count of ten or more. The rearrangement links TRBV5-6 to TRBJ2-2, with D possibly being TRBD1 (5 bases). Germline CDR1 reads SGHDT; CDR2 reads YYEEEE. This CDR3 is 15 amino acids long. Trimming pared 1 base from V and 3 bases from J, leaving 10 bases between. The CDR3 sequence: CASSLSQAHTGELFF. CDR3 nucleotide sequence: TGTGCCAGCAGCTTGTCACAGGCTCACACCGGGGAGCTGTTTTTT.

The chain couples TRBV7-2 to TRBJ2-7; D might be TRBD1 (6 bases). Germline-derived CDR1 and CDR2 are SGHTA and FQGNSA. The length of the CDR3 is 13 residues. Trimming left V 4 bases short and J 5 bases short, with 12 bases between. For the CDR3, the DNA is TGTGCCAGCAGCTCGAGTTGGGACAACGAGCAGTACTTC. As protein: CASSSSWDNEQYF.

This clonotype was counted many times. This chain links TRBV19 with TRBJ2-6; the D gene is possibly TRBD2 (5 bases). Trimming left V 6 bases short and J 4 bases short, with 10 bases between. This CDR3 comprises 14 residues. In germline, CDR1 is LNHDA, CDR2 SQIVND (reference sequence). The CDR3 is CASRNPGGANVLTF. DNA for the CDR3: TGTGCCAGTAGGAATCCGGGGGGGGCCAACGTCCTGACTTTC.